The subject of this entry is one T cell receptor (beta chain). Its antigen is unknown. These data originate in a study of cytomegalovirus exposure and HLA in healthy donors. Study-wide points: Listed as cytomegalovirus-associated were over 150 TCR beta chains. Serostatus for CMV was the only available immune exposure information. There were some public TCRs occurring in many donors, but most TCR sequences were rare.

60 Vbeta and 13 Jbeta primers were used in PCR. Repertoires were generated with immunoSEQ multiplex PCR, while TCRdb's copy carries only in-frame clones and drops some. The sample includes approximately 130,000 clones, 60% to 80% of them seen just once. The germline V gene has CDR1 LNHNV and CDR2 YYDKDF (reference sequence). The length of the CDR3 is 14 residues. With V trimmed by 7 bases and J by 1 base, 4 bases remained unmatched. The clonotype originates from a male donor in good health and CMV-seronegative. The rearrangement links TRBV15 to TRBJ1-1; 9 nucleotides align to TRBD1. Sequenced material: PBMCs. The CDR3 protein is CATKTGGGNTEAFF. In DNA, the CDR3 is TGTGCCACCAAGACAGGGGGGGGGAACACTGAAGCTTTCTTT.